Included here is one T cell receptor beta chain sequence, with context. Its target is unknown. 13 Jbeta primers and 60 Vbeta primers were used for the PCR. The table came from immunoSEQ multiplex PCR; TCRdb's copy has only in-frame clones and leaves some out. This sample has approximately 88,000 clones; around three quarters occur once, and the top ten carry approximately 5.6%. These data come from a study of cytomegalovirus exposure and HLA in healthy donors. Overall study results and limits: The study recorded 150 to 200 TCR beta chains that were cytomegalovirus-associated. Trimming of TCR beta V- and J-genes showed a link, identified in a later analysis, to a missense DCLRE1C variant.

The source of this sequence is a young man in good health and CMV-seropositive. The sequenced material came from PBMCs.

CDR3 sequence reads: CASSPLGLTYEQYF. The CDR3 bases are TGTGCCAGCTCACCATTGGGCCTTACCTACGAGCAGTACTTC. The chain is built from TRBV18 and TRBJ2-7, with D unclear. The V gene's germline CDR1 is KGHSH and CDR2 LQKENI. The V gene lost 2 bases and the J gene lost 2 bases, with 10 bases spanning the gap. The CDR3 has 14 amino acids. Based on the CDR3 plus reference TRBV18 and TRBJ2-7, the full variable domain is NAGVMQNPRHLVRRRGQEARLRCSPMKGHSHVYWYRQLPEEGLKFMVYLQKENIIDESGMPKERFSAEFPKEGPSILRIQQVVRGDSAAYFCASSPLGLTYEQYFGPGTRLTVT.